Following are 2 T cell receptor beta chains from one sample sequenced in a study of blood T cell repertoires in COVID-19. The repertoire was sequenced with immunoSEQ multiplex PCR; TCRdb's copy has only in-frame clones and lacks some. The data show about 40,000 clones, 88% seen once. The sequenced material came from peripheral blood. The receptor source for this set is a human donor in a cohort sampled during active COVID-19.

This rearrangement joins TRBV5-6 to TRBJ2-1, with D perhaps matching TRBD1 (5 bases). V lost 1 base and J 9 bases, leaving 8 bases between the germline ends. The CDR3 is 12 amino acids. The germline V gene encodes CDR1 SGHDT and CDR2 YYEEEE. In DNA form, the CDR3 reads TGTGCCAGCAGCTTGCAGGGATTTGAGCAGTTCTTC. Translated: CASSLQGFEQFF.

This clone was observed once. The J gene is TRBJ1-4, the V gene TRBV27; TRBD1 is a possible D gene (5 bases). The V end was cut by 3 bases, the J end by 2 bases, with 10 bases between. The CDR3 runs 15 residues. From germline, CDR1 is MNHEY and CDR2 SMNVEV (reference sequence). The CDR3 reads CASSFAGSTNEKLFF. The DNA for the CDR3 is TGTGCCAGCAGTTTTGCAGGGTCCACTAATGAAAAACTGTTTTTT.